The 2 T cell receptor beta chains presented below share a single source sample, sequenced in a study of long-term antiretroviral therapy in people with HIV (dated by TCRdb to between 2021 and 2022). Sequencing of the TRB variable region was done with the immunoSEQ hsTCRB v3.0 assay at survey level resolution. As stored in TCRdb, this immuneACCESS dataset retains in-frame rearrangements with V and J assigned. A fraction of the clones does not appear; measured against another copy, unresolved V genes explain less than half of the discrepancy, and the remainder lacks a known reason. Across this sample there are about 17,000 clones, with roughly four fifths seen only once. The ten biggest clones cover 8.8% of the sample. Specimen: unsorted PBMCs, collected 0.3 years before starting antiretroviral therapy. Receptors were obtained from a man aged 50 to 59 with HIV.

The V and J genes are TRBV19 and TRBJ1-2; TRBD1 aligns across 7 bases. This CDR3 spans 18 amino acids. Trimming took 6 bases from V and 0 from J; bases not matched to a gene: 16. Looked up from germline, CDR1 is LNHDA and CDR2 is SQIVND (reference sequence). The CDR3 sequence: CASSPVGGQLITNYGYTF. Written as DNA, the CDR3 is TGTGCCAGTAGCCCTGTCGGGGGACAGTTAATCACTAACTATGGCTACACCTTC.

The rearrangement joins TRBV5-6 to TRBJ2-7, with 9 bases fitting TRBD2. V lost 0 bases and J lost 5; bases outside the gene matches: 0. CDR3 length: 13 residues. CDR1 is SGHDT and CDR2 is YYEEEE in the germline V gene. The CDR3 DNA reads TGTGCCAGCAGCTTGGTAGCGGGGGACGAGCAGTACTTC. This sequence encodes CASSLVAGDEQYF.